These 29 T cell receptor beta chains were sequenced from one sample in a study of blood T cell repertoires in COVID-19. Generated by immunoSEQ multiplex PCR, the TCRdb table keeps only in-frame clones and is missing some. The data show around 140,000 clones, around 87% seen once. What was sequenced was peripheral blood. The source of these receptors is a man aged 65-85 years with active COVID-19.

V and J are TRBV6-2 or TRBV6-3 and TRBJ2-3, with 8 bases identical to TRBD2. The germline V gene has CDR1 MNHEY and CDR2 SVGEGT. The CDR3 extends over 14 amino acids. V dropped 4 bases and J dropped 7; count of bases not matched to a gene: 7. As DNA, the CDR3 is TGTGCCAGCAGTTCGAGCGGGAGAAGTAATACGCAGTATTTT. Translated, it gives CASSSSGRSNTQYF.

This rearrangement joins TRBV30 to TRBJ1-1, with D possibly TRBD1 on 5 matching bases. V was clipped by 0 bases and J by 6 bases, with 14 bases between them. The CDR3 runs to 14 residues. The germline V gene encodes CDR1 GTSNPN and CDR2 SVGIG (reference sequence). CDR3 amino acids: CAWSVDSVVAEAFF. The CDR3 coding sequence is TGTGCCTGGAGTGTTGACAGCGTGGTGGCTGAAGCTTTCTTT.

The sample holds one count of this clone. This chain uses TRBV7-2 with TRBJ2-7, with a weak D call TRBD1 (6 bases). CDR3 length: 16 amino acids. The germline V gene has CDR1 SGHTA and CDR2 FQGNSA. V was pared by 5 bases and J by 0 bases, with 17 bases between. CDR3 residues: CASSKQGPLSSYEQYF. The CDR3 nucleotides read TGTGCCAGCAGCAAACAGGGACCTTTGAGCTCCTACGAGCAGTACTTC.

The chain links TRBV28 to TRBJ1-5, with 8 positions matching TRBD1. The CDR3 is 16 amino acids. The germline V gene encodes CDR1 MDHEN and CDR2 SYDVKM. V was pared by 3 bases and J by 3 bases, with 7 bases of the junction left unmatched. The CDR3 bases are TGTGCCAGCAGTTTGGCCCGGACAGGGTACAATCAGCCCCAGCATTTT. This translates into CASSLARTGYNQPQHF.

This chain's CDR3 is CASSPPDSLVTDTQYF. The CDR3 bases are TGTGCCAGCTCACCACCGGACAGTCTGGTCACAGATACGCAGTATTTT. The chain recombines TRBV18 with TRBJ2-3; D may be TRBD1 (6 bases). The CDR3 extends over 16 amino acids. V shed 0 bases and J shed 2 bases, with 12 bases lying between them. Per the germline V gene, CDR1 is KGHSH and CDR2 is LQKENI. The complete variable domain, with remaining parts taken from reference TRBV18 and TRBJ2-3, reads NAGVMQNPRHLVRRRGQEARLRCSPMKGHSHVYWYRQLPEEGLKFMVYLQKENIIDESGMPKERFSAEFPKEGPSILRIQQVVRGDSAAYFCASSPPDSLVTDTQYFGPGTRLTVL.

The chain recombines TRBV25-1 with TRBJ2-3; D remains ambiguous. Germline CDR1 and CDR2: MGHDK and SYGVNS. This CDR3 is built from 11 residues. V was shortened by 4 bases and J by 9 bases, with 8 bases between the two germline ends. This CDR3 is CASSAFRTQYF. The CDR3 DNA sequence: TGTGCCAGCAGTGCCTTCCGGACGCAGTATTTT.

The DNA of the CDR3 is TGCGCCAGCAGCCAAGTGTCCCAGGGGTCGAACTATGGCTACACCTTC. Residues: CASSQVSQGSNYGYTF. The rearrangement links TRBV4-1 to TRBJ1-2; D is perhaps TRBD1 (6 bases). The CDR3 spans 16 residues. Trimming removed 1 base at V and 2 bases at J, with 14 bases between. Germline V gene lookup returns CDR1 MGHRA and CDR2 YSYEKL.

The chain uses TRBV5-1 and TRBJ2-1; D gene ambiguous. This CDR3 has 11 residues. CDR1 and CDR2 from the germline V gene are SGHRS and YFSETQ. Trimming left V 0 bases short and J 8 bases short, with 3 bases between. CDR3 amino acids: CASSLAYEQFF. The CDR3 DNA reads as TGCGCCAGCAGCTTGGCTTATGAGCAGTTCTTC.

The genes are TRBV5-1 and TRBJ1-1; D is possibly TRBD1 (6 bases). Germline V gives CDR1 SGHRS, CDR2 YFSETQ. The CDR3 totals 14 residues. V gave up 4 bases and J gave up 3 bases, with 13 bases separating them. CDR3 sequence (DNA): TGCGCCAGCAGCAAACAGGGTCAGGACACTGAAGCTTTCTTT. Protein sequence: CASSKQGQDTEAFF.

The chain joins TRBV11-2 to TRBJ2-2, with 10 bases aligning to TRBD1. V dropped 4 bases and J dropped 5; count of bases not matched to a gene: 7. The germline V gene has CDR1 SGHAT and CDR2 FQNNGV. The CDR3 length is 16 residues. CDR3 in amino acids: CASSSRRTGGTGELFF. In DNA form, the CDR3 reads TGTGCCAGCAGCTCACGGAGGACAGGGGGGACCGGGGAGCTGTTTTTT.

The V gene is TRBV20-1, the J gene TRBJ2-7; D remains ambiguous. The CDR3 runs 11 residues. Germline-derived CDR1 and CDR2 are DFQATT and SNEGSKA (reference sequence). The ends were cut back, 6 bases at V and 3 bases at J, with 9 bases in the middle. The CDR3 loop is CSALENYEQYF. CDR3 in DNA: TGCAGTGCCCTCGAGAACTACGAGCAGTACTTC.

J is TRBJ2-7 and V is TRBV4-1, with D perhaps matching TRBD2 (6 bases). This CDR3 has 15 amino acids. V shed 4 bases and J shed 2 bases, with 15 bases lying between them. Germline CDR1 reads MGHRA; CDR2 reads YSYEKL. The CDR3, as DNA: TGCGCCAGCAGCCGCGGGACCCAAGGGGCCTACGAGCAGTACTTC. Amino acids: CASSRGTQGAYEQYF.

The rearrangement joins TRBV6-5 to TRBJ1-5, with D hard to call. CDR3 size: 14 residues. In germline, CDR1 is MNHEY, CDR2 SVGAGI. Between the trimmed V and J ends, which lost 2 bases and 10 bases, there was a span of 15 bases. In DNA, the CDR3 is TGTGCCAGCAGTTACGAGGCGGGGATAGGACCCCAGCATTTT. Its protein is CASSYEAGIGPQHF.

The V gene is TRBV2, the J gene TRBJ1-5; D gene uncertain. Germline lookup yields CDR1 SNHLY and CDR2 FYNNEI. CDR3 length equals 15 residues. The germline V and J ends were trimmed by 2 bases and 2 bases, with 10 bases remaining between them. CDR3 sequence: CASSETGDRNQPQHF. The CDR3 DNA is TGTGCCAGCAGTGAAACGGGAGATCGCAATCAGCCCCAGCATTTT. The full variable domain, completed using reference TRBV2 and TRBJ1-5, is EPEVTQTPSHQVTQMGQEVILRCVPISNHLYFYWYRQILGQKVEFLVSFYNNEISEKSEIFDDQFSVERPDGSNFTLKIRSTKLEDSAMYFCASSETGDRNQPQHFGDGTRLSIL.

This rearrangement joins TRBV28 to TRBJ2-1, with D possibly being TRBD2 (5 bases). From germline, CDR1 is MDHEN and CDR2 SYDVKM. V was clipped by 3 bases and J by 7 bases, with 10 bases between them. This CDR3 has 13 residues. CDR3 region: CASSLVGGNEQFF. The CDR3 DNA reads as TGTGCCAGCAGTTTGGTAGGCGGGAATGAGCAGTTCTTC.

The chain carries TRBV7-2 and TRBJ1-1; D ambiguous. The V gene lost 2 bases and the J gene lost 5 bases, with 18 bases spanning the gap. Germline assignment: CDR1 SGHTA and CDR2 FQGNSA. This CDR3 has 16 residues. CDR3 nucleotide sequence: TGTGCCAGCAGCTTATCTTCTCTCGTGATGAGAACTGAAGCTTTCTTT. It is translated as CASSLSSLVMRTEAFF.

V usage is TRBV18 and J usage is TRBJ2-3; no clear D. Germline V gene data show CDR1 as KGHSH and CDR2 as LQKENI. The CDR3 extends over 16 amino acids. Trimming took off 4 bases at V and 4 bases at J, with 18 bases between the two ends. The CDR3 protein is CASSRDGLHRPDTQYF. The CDR3 region has the DNA TGTGCCAGCTCACGCGACGGGTTACACCGCCCAGATACGCAGTATTTT.

This clone occurred a few times. This chain joins TRBV11-2 and TRBJ1-3; the D gene is possibly TRBD1 (6 bases). The V end lost 5 bases, the J end lost 2 bases, and 16 bases lay between the germline ends. In germline, CDR1 is SGHAT, CDR2 FQNNGV. The CDR3 loop spans 16 amino acids. CDR3 residues: CASSGTPGSPGNTIYF. The CDR3 DNA reads TGTGCCAGCAGCGGGACACCTGGAAGTCCTGGAAACACCATATATTTT. Full variable domain (missing parts from reference TRBV11-2 and TRBJ1-3): EAGVAQSPRYKIIEKRQSVAFWCNPISGHATLYWYQQILGQGPKLLIQFQNNGVVDDSQLPKDRFSAERLKGVDSTLKIQPAKLEDSAVYLCASSGTPGSPGNTIYFGEGSWLTVV.

This chain links TRBV5-1 with TRBJ2-7, with TRBD2 matching over 7 bases. J lost 0 bases, V lost 7 bases, and 10 bases had no gene match. The CDR3 is made up of 15 amino acids. Germline CDR1 and CDR2: SGHRS and YFSETQ. In DNA form, the CDR3 reads TGCGCCAGCCGCGGGAGTAGATCGAGCTCCTACGAGCAGTACTTC. Protein product: CASRGSRSSSYEQYF.

The chain employs TRBV7-3 and TRBJ2-1, with 7 bases lining up with TRBD2. The J segment lost 12 bases and the V segment lost 1 base, leaving 6 bases of the junction unmatched. CDR1 SGHTA and CDR2 FQGTGA come from the germline V gene. The CDR3 contains 13 residues. CDR3 sequence (DNA): TGTGCCAGCAGCTTAATTATGGGGGGGTCGCAGTTCTTC. Amino acid sequence: CASSLIMGGSQFF.

This chain joins TRBV5-6 and TRBJ2-3; TRBD2 agrees at 8 bases. Losses at the gene ends were 4 bases for V and 2 bases for J; bases not matched to a gene: 15. The CDR3 sequence is 18 residues long. Looked up from germline, CDR1 is SGHDT and CDR2 is YYEEEE. The CDR3 reads CASSPGGGTRRPTDTQYF. For the CDR3, the DNA is TGTGCCAGCAGCCCGGGAGGGGGGACAAGGAGGCCCACAGATACGCAGTATTTT.

This chain uses TRBV2 with TRBJ1-3; no definite D call. From germline, CDR1 is SNHLY and CDR2 FYNNEI. The V end was cut by 3 bases, the J end by 0 bases, with 6 bases between. The CDR3 runs to 14 residues. The chain's CDR3 is CASSDKSSGNTIYF. Written as DNA, the CDR3 is TGTGCCAGCAGTGACAAGAGCTCTGGAAACACCATATATTTT.

This clone was seen a single time. The rearrangement uses TRBV21-1 and TRBJ2-2; TRBD2 was called by the table and not checked on the DNA. TRBV21-1 is flagged as a pseudogene. The CDR3 has 22 amino acids. The CDR3 sequence is CASSKGPGTGSASGRVTGELFF. Here the CDR3 DNA reads TGTGCCAGCAGCAAAGGTCCCGGGACAGGGAGCGCTAGCGGGAGAGTTACCGGGGAGCTGTTTTTT.

This clone was picked up a small number of times. This chain uses TRBV5-1 with TRBJ1-1, with 8 bases matching TRBD1. Germline CDR1 and CDR2: SGHRS and YFSETQ. Trimming removed 4 bases from V and 5 bases from J; junction bases left unmatched: 7. The CDR3 extends over 14 amino acids. The CDR3 nucleotides are TGCGCCAGCAGCCACGGACAGGGCGTTACTGAAGCTTTCTTT. This codes for CASSHGQGVTEAFF.

V and J are TRBV5-1 and TRBJ2-1, with D perhaps matching TRBD1 (5 bases). Trimming left V 7 bases short and J 5 bases short, with 19 bases between. The CDR3 covers 15 residues. The germline gives CDR1 SGHRS, CDR2 YFSETQ. The CDR3 loop is CASAGWRQKNNEQFF. DNA of the CDR3: TGCGCCAGCGCAGGGTGGCGGCAAAAGAACAATGAGCAGTTCTTC.

The chain recombines TRBV7-6 with TRBJ2-7, with TRBD2 identical over 12 bases. The CDR3 totals 15 residues. CDR1 SGHVS and CDR2 FNYEAQ come from the germline V gene. Trimming at V came to 5 bases and at J to 6 bases, leaving 8 bases not matched to a gene. CDR3: CASSGPGLAGSEQYF. The CDR3 nucleotides are TGTGCCAGCAGCGGCCCGGGACTAGCGGGTTCCGAGCAGTACTTC.

The rearrangement joins TRBV3-1 (or the pseudogene TRBV3-2) to TRBJ2-5, with D possibly TRBD2 on 6 matching bases. Trimming left V 4 bases short and J 1 base short, with 13 bases between. The CDR3 consists of 15 residues. CDR1 LGHDT and CDR2 YNNKEL come from the germline V gene (reference sequence). The chain's CDR3 is CASSRPGLAQETQYF. CDR3 in DNA: TGTGCCAGCAGCCGTCCGGGACTTGCCCAAGAGACCCAGTACTTC.

The gene calls are TRBV18 and TRBJ2-7, with 14 nucleotides matching TRBD2. V trimming: 0 bases; J trimming: 3 bases; junction bases outside the gene matches: 1. In germline, CDR1 is KGHSH, CDR2 LQKENI. This CDR3 has 16 residues. The CDR3 region is CASSPPTSGRVYEQYF. CDR3 nucleotide sequence: TGTGCCAGCTCACCACCGACTAGCGGGAGGGTCTACGAGCAGTACTTC.

The chain uses TRBV10-1 and TRBJ2-7, with 12 bases aligning to TRBD2. CDR1 is WNHNN, CDR2 SYGVQD, per germline (reference sequence). The CDR3 loop spans 16 amino acids. The ends lost 0 bases at V and 5 bases at J; junction bases unmatched: 5. As DNA, the CDR3 is TGCGCCAGCAGTGAGTCCGGGACTAGCGGGTACGACGAGCAGTACTTC. Protein sequence: CASSESGTSGYDEQYF.